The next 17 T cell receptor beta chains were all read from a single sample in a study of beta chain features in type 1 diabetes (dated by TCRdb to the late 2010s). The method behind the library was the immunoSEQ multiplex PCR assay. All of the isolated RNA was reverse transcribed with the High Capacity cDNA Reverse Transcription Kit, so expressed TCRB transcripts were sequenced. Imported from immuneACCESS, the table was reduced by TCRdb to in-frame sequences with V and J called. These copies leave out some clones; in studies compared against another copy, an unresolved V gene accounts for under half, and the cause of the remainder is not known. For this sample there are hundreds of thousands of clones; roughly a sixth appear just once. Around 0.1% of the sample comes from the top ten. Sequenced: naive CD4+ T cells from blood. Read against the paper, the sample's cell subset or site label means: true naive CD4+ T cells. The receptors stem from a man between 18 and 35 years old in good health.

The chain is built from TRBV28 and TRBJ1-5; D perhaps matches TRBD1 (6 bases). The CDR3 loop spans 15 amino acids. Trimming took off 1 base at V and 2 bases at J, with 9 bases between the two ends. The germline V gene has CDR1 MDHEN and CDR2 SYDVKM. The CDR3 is CASSLLGGRNQPQHF. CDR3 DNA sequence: TGTGCCAGCAGTTTATTAGGGGGGCGCAATCAGCCCCAGCATTTT.

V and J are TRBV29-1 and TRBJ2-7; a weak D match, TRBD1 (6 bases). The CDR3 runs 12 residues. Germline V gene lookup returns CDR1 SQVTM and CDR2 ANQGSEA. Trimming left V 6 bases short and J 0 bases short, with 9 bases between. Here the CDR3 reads CSVDRSSYEQYF. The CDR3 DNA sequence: TGCAGCGTCGACAGGAGCTCCTACGAGCAGTACTTC.

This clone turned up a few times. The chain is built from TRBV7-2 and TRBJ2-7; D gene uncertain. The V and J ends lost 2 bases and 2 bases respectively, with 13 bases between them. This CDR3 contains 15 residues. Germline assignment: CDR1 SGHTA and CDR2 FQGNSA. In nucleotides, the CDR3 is TGTGCCAGCAGCTTAAATCGCGGCGGAGCCTACGAGCAGTACTTC. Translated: CASSLNRGGAYEQYF.

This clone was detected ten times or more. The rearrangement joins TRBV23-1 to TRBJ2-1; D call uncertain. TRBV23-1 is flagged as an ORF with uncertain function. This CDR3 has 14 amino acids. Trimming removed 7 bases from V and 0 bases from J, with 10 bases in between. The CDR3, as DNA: TGCGCCAGCAAAGAACACCACTCCTACAATGAGCAGTTCTTC. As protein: CASKEHHSYNEQFF.

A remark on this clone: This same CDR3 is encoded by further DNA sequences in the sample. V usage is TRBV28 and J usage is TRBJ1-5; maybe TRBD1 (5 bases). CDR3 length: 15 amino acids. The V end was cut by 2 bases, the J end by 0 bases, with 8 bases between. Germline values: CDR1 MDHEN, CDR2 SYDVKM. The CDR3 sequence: CASSLGGNSNQPQHF. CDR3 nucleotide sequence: TGTGCCAGCAGTTTAGGGGGGAATAGCAATCAGCCCCAGCATTTT.

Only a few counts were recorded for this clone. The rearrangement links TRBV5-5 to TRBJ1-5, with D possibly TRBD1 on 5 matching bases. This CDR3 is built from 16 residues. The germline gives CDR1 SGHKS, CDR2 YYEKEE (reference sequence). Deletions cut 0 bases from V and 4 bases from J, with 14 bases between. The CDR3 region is CASSLGNTGGNQPQHF. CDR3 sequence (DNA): TGTGCCAGCAGCTTGGGTAACACCGGGGGAAATCAGCCCCAGCATTTT.

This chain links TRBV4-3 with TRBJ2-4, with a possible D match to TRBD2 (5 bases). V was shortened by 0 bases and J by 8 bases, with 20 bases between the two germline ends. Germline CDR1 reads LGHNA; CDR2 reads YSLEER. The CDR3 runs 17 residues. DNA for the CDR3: TGCGCCAGCAGCCAAGATTTTAATCGGGGTTCGAGAGACATTCAGTACTTC. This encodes CASSQDFNRGSRDIQYF.

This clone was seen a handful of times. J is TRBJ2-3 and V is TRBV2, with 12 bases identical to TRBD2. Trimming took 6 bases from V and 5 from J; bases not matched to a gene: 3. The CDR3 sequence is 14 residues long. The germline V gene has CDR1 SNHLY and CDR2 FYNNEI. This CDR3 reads CASRQGLAGDTQYF. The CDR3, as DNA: TGTGCCAGCAGGCAGGGACTAGCGGGAGATACGCAGTATTTT.

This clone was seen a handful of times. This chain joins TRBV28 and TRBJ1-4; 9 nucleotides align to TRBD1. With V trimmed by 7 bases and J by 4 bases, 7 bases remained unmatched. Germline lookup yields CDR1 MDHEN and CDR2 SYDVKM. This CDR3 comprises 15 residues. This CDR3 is CASTYRGRVNEKLFF. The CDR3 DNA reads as TGTGCCAGCACTTACAGGGGGCGGGTTAATGAAAAACTGTTTTTT.

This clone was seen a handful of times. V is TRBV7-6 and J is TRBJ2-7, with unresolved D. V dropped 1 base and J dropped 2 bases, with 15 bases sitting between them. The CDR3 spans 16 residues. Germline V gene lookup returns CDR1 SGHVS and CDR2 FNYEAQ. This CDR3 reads CASSLGGWASTYEQYF. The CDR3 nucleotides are TGTGCCAGCAGCTTAGGCGGCTGGGCCTCGACCTACGAGCAGTACTTC.

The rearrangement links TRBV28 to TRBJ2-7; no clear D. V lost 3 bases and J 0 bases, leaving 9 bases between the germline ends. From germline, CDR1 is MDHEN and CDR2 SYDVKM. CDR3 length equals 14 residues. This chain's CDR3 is CASSLGRSSYEQYF. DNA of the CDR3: TGTGCCAGCAGTTTGGGCAGAAGCTCCTACGAGCAGTACTTC.

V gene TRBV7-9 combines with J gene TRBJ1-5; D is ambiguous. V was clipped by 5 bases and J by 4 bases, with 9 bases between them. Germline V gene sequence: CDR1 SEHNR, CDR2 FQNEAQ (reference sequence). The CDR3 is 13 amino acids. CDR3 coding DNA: TGTGCCAGCAGCGAAAGTCCGAATCAGCCCCAGCATTTT. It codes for CASSESPNQPQHF.

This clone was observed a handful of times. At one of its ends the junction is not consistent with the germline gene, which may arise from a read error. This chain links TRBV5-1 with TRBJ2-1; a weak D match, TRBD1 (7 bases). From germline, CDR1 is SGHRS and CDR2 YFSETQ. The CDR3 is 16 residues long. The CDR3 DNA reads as TGCGCCAGCAGCTTCCCCTCAGGGGGGTCCTTCAATGAGCAGTTCTTC. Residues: CASSFPSGGSFNEQFF.

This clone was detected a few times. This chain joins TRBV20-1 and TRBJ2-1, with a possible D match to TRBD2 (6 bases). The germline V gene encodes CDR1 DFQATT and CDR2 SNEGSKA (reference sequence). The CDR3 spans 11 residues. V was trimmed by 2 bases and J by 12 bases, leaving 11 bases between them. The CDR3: CSARQDYRQFF. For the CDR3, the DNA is TGCAGTGCTAGACAGGACTACCGGCAGTTCTTC.

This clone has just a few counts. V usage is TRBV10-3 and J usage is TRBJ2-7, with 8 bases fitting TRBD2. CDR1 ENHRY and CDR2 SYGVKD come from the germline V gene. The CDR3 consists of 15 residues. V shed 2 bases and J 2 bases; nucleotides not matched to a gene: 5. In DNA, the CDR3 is TGTGCCATCAGTGAGCAGAATAGCGGGGCCTACGAGCAGTACTTC. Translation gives CAISEQNSGAYEQYF.

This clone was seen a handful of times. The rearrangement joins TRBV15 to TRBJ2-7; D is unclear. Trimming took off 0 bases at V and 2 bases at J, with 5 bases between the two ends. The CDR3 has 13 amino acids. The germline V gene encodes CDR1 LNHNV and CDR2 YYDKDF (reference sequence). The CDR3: CATSRDTAYEQYF. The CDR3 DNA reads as TGTGCCACCAGCAGAGATACCGCCTACGAGCAGTACTTC.

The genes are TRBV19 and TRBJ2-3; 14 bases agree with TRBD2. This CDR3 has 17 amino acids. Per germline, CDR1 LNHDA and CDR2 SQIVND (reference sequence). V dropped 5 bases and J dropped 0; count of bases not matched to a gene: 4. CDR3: CASSPGLAGGSTDTQYF. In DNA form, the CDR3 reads TGTGCCAGTAGTCCCGGACTAGCGGGAGGCAGCACAGATACGCAGTATTTT. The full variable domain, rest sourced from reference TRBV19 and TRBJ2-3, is DGGITQSPKYLFRKEGQNVTLSCEQNLNHDAMYWYRQDPGQGLRLIYYSQIVNDFQKGDIAEGYSVSREKKESFPLTVTSAQKNPTAFYLCASSPGLAGGSTDTQYFGPGTRLTVL.